This T cell receptor (beta chain) comes out of a study of T cells after somatic rescue of genetic block. Using immunoSEQ multiplex PCR, the repertoire was profiled, and TCRdb retains in-frame clones only, with some absent. The data contain approximately 14,000 clones, just over 70% of them singletons. After removal of 7 bases from V and 4 bases from J, the junction contained 18 bases not matched to a gene. CDR1 and CDR2 (germline): SEHNR, FQNEAQ (reference sequence). This CDR3 is 17 amino acids long. The TCR was taken from a man aged 18 to 30. This chain joins TRBV7-9 and TRBJ2-5; 7 nucleotides line up with TRBD1. The sequenced material came from peripheral blood mononuclear cells (PBMCs). CDR3 in DNA: TGTGCCAGCAACCACCTATCGGCGACAGGGTGGTTAGAGACCCAGTACTTC. Its translation is CASNHLSATGWLETQYF.